A selection of T cell receptor beta chains follows, all from one sample in a study of memory CD4+ T cells and cytomegalovirus serostatus. Assay: immunoSEQ multiplex PCR; the TCRdb copy retains only in-frame clones and omits some. This sample has about 25,000 clones, with about 79% found just once. The specimen sequenced was memory CD4+ T cells from blood. These receptors all come from an adult in good health and CMV-seronegative. Each CDR3 is given with its conserved first and last residue. A D gene is named only where the DNA matches it firmly. Size tells how often a clone was seen (once, few, many) or the class of an expanded clone, and some rows leave it out.

CDR3 DNA | CDR3 protein | V gene | clone size | D gene | J gene
TGTGCCAGCAGTCGAGGACAGACCTTCTACGAGCAGTACTTC | CASSRGQTFYEQYF | TRBV27 | once | NA | TRBJ2-7
TGTGCCAGCAGCCTAGCCAGGGGGAATGAGCAGTTCTTC | CASSLARGNEQFF | TRBV7-2 | NA | TRBD1 | TRBJ2-1
TGTGCCAGCAGCTCGTTCGATGGGGAAAAGGGCTACGAGCAGTACTTC | CASSSFDGEKGYEQYF | TRBV7-2 | once | NA | TRBJ2-7
TGTGCCAGCAATGAAGGACAGATGAACACTGAAGCTTTCTTT | CASNEGQMNTEAFF | TRBV6-5 | NA | NA | TRBJ1-1
TGCGCCAGCAGCCAAGATCAGGGGAGAATATACAATGAGCAGTTCTTC | CASSQDQGRIYNEQFF | TRBV4-3 | NA | NA | TRBJ2-1
TGTGCCAGCTCTCAAGGCAAGGGGGGGGCTCAGCCCCAGCATTTT | CASSQGKGGAQPQHF | TRBV18 | NA | NA | TRBJ1-5
TGTGCCAGCAGCTTGAACACCATATATTTT | CASSLNTIYF | TRBV11-2 | NA | NA | TRBJ1-3
TGTGCCATCAGTGACAAACAGGGGCCCGGATTGAATCAGCCCCAGCATTTT | CAISDKQGPGLNQPQHF | TRBV10-3 | NA | TRBD1 | TRBJ1-5
TGTGCCAGCCGACCAGAGTCAGGCTTGAACACTGAAGCTTTCTTT | CASRPESGLNTEAFF | TRBV28 | NA | NA | TRBJ1-1
TGTGCCAGCAGCCAAGATAGCAGGGGGCTGAGCTCCTACAATGAGCAGTTCTTC | CASSQDSRGLSSYNEQFF | TRBV4-2 | NA | TRBD1 | TRBJ2-1
TGTGCCAGCAGTGACGATTTGAACACTGAAGCTTTCTTT | CASSDDLNTEAFF | TRBV6-4 | NA | NA | TRBJ1-1
TGTGCCAGCTCACCCGCCGGGACAGGGGTGGCCGGGGAGCTGTTTTTT | CASSPAGTGVAGELFF | TRBV18 | NA | TRBD1 | TRBJ2-2
TGTGCCAGCAGCTTAGGGGTAGCCAAAAACATTCAGTACTTC | CASSLGVAKNIQYF | TRBV7-2 | NA | NA | TRBJ2-4
TGTGCCAGCAACTCAGAGGCCTATGGCTACACCTTC | CASNSEAYGYTF | TRBV5-6 | NA | NA | TRBJ1-2
TGCGCCAGCAGCTTGGCCCGGGGTTACACTGAAGCTTTCTTT | CASSLARGYTEAFF | TRBV5-1 | NA | NA | TRBJ1-1
TGTGCCAGCAGTTCCCAGCGGGACGGGTACATTCAGTACTTC | CASSSQRDGYIQYF | TRBV6-6 | NA | TRBD2 | TRBJ2-4
TGCGCCAGCAGCCAGGGTCCCCGGGCCTATGGCTACACCTTC | CASSQGPRAYGYTF | TRBV4-1 | NA | NA | TRBJ1-2
TGTGCCAGCAGTTTGCCGCGACAGGATGAAAAACTGTTTTTT | CASSLPRQDEKLFF | TRBV6-6 | NA | NA | TRBJ1-4
TGTGCCAGCAGTTTATACGCTAGCGGCCTTTCCTACGAGCAGTACTTC | CASSLYASGLSYEQYF | TRBV27 | NA | TRBD2 | TRBJ2-7
TGTGCCAGCAGCGTAACGGTTGGTGCAGCTGGAAACACCATATATTTT | CASSVTVGAAGNTIYF | TRBV9 | NA | NA | TRBJ1-3
TGTGCCAGCAGTTACGGCAGGCAGAACACTGAAGCTTTCTTT | CASSYGRQNTEAFF | TRBV6-5 | NA | NA | TRBJ1-1
TGTGCCAGCAGTTCCCTAGTCAATCAGCCCCAGCATTTT | CASSSLVNQPQHF | TRBV27 | NA | NA | TRBJ1-5
TGTGCCAGTAAACCCAGGGGTCAGTACTACGAGCAGTACTTC | CASKPRGQYYEQYF | TRBV27 | few | NA | TRBJ2-7
TGTGCCAGCAGCTTACTCCCCAGCCAGACAGATACGCAGTATTTT | CASSLLPSQTDTQYF | TRBV11-2 | few | NA | TRBJ2-3
TGTGCCAGCAGCTCCATGACAGGGGGGGCTGAAGCTTTCTTT | CASSSMTGGAEAFF | TRBV7-9 | few | TRBD1 | TRBJ1-1
TGTGCCAGCAGCATTCAGCGGGGGGGACTGACCCAGTACTTC | CASSIQRGGLTQYF | TRBV7-2 | NA | TRBD2 | TRBJ2-5